In its sample, the clone carrying this T cell receptor (beta chain) was seen a few times. Antigen specificity is unknown. The data originate from a study of early T cells in non-severe SARS-CoV-2 infection. Study at large: The study sequenced bulk RNA from unsorted whole blood, with chains unpaired.

The ends lost 0 bases at V and 0 bases at J; junction bases unmatched: 10. Germline V gene lookup returns CDR1 SGHRS and CDR2 YFSETQ. CDR3 size: 19 residues. Findings of the study overall: VDJdb-based matching was biased toward anti-spike CD8 responses and missed private and CD4 specificities.

In the library, individual cDNA molecules carried attached unique molecular identifiers. TCRdb used MiXCR to reprocess the 5' RACE reads, holding one entry per CDR3 protein. The data show over 75,000 distinct CDR3 sequences, with about 15% seen just once and around 6% held by the top ten. The receptor's source is an adult who was a healthcare worker with PCR-confirmed SARS-CoV-2 infection or an uninfected control (not recorded which). Sample: whole blood. The chain couples TRBV5-1 to TRBJ2-2; 8 bases are a match to TRBD2. This CDR3 is CASSLAWVSGKPNTGELFF. Written as DNA, the CDR3 is TGCGCCAGCAGCTTGGCCTGGGTTAGCGGGAAACCGAACACCGGGGAGCTGTTTTTT.